The TCR beta chain under discussion was sequenced for a study of blood T cells in healthy people across ages. The authors ran a second PCR of roughly 6 to 12 cycles using a sample-barcoded 5' primer and a J-beta primer mix. TCRdb processed the 5' RACE reads anew with MiXCR; each CDR3 protein has one entry. The repertoire holds fewer than 700,000 distinct CDR3 sequences, with about 43% as singletons. Germline loops: CDR1 MNHEY, CDR2 SVGAGI. V lost 6 bases and J lost 5, with 11 bases in between. The CDR3 runs 14 residues. Specimen: blood. The sequence came from a man aged 80 or over in good health. The V gene is TRBV6-5, the J gene TRBJ1-6; tentative D call: TRBD1 (6 bases). The CDR3: CASRRQADNSPLHF. In DNA form, the CDR3 reads TGTGCCAGCAGGCGACAGGCGGATAATTCACCCCTCCACTTT.